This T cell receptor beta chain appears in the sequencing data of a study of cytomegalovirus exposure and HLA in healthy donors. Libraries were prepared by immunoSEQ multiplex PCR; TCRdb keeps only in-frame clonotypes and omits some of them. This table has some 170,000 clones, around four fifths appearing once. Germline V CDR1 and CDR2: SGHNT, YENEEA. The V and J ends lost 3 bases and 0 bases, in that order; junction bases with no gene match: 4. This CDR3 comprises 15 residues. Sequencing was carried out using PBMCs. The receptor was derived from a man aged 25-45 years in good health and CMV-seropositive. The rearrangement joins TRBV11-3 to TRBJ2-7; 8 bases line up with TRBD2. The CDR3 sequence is CASSFYGLASYEQYF. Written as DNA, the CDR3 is TGTGCCAGCAGCTTTTACGGACTAGCCTCCTACGAGCAGTACTTC.